The 19 T cell receptor beta chains given below trace back to one sample, sequenced in a study of STAT3 mutations in large granular lymphocyte leukemia. Produced via immunoSEQ multiplex PCR; TCRdb's table is partial and in-frame only. The sample has 35,000 to 40,000 clones; roughly 88% are singletons. Study-level findings and limits: At least one immunodominant TCR beta clonotype appeared in every T-cell large granular lymphocyte leukemia patient.

Their antigen targets remain unknown. Material: PBMCs. These receptors were collected from a human donor with T large granular lymphocyte leukemia. Some clones in this sample may be carry-over from other donors' samples.

This CDR3 is CASSPAGSHYGYTF. The CDR3 DNA is TGCGCCAGCAGCCCTGCAGGGAGCCACTATGGCTACACCTTC. The chain recombines TRBV4-3 with TRBJ1-2, with D possibly matching TRBD1 (5 bases). Germline CDR1 reads LGHNA; CDR2 reads YSLEER. The CDR3 has 14 amino acids. Deletions cut 4 bases from V and 3 bases from J, with 12 bases between.

This clone has a single count. This chain links TRBV2 with TRBJ1-5; D remains ambiguous. Germline CDR1 and CDR2: SNHLY and FYNNEI. This CDR3 is 15 amino acids long. Trimming took 1 base from V and 6 from J, leaving 13 bases between them. CDR3 sequence: CASSEESVRVQPQHF. For the CDR3, the DNA is TGTGCCAGCAGTGAAGAATCAGTTCGGGTTCAGCCCCAGCATTTT.

This rearrangement joins TRBV5-6 to TRBJ2-3, with a weak D call TRBD1 (6 bases). The CDR3 consists of 14 residues. The V and J ends lost 2 bases and 3 bases respectively, with 10 bases between them. Germline V gene data show CDR1 as SGHDT and CDR2 as YYEEEE. The CDR3 coding sequence is TGTGCCAGCAGCTTTGGGGGCGCGACAGATACGCAGTATTTT. Translated: CASSFGGATDTQYF. Complete variable domain (other parts from reference TRBV5-6 and TRBJ2-3): DAGVTQSPTHLIKTRGQQVTLRCSPKSGHDTVSWYQQALGQGPQFIFQYYEEEERQRGNFPDRFSGHQFPNYSSELNVNALLLGDSALYLCASSFGGATDTQYFGPGTRLTVL.

The chain couples TRBV5-1 to TRBJ2-5; a possible D gene is TRBD2 (6 bases). Germline loops: CDR1 SGHRS, CDR2 YFSETQ. V gave up 4 bases and J gave up 2 bases, with 18 bases separating them. The CDR3 has 16 residues. For the CDR3, the DNA is TGCGCCAGCAGCCTTCCGACTAGGCCAGAACAAGAGACCCAGTACTTC. It specifies CASSLPTRPEQETQYF.

This clone was detected only once. This chain's CDR3 is CASRVGSSPFF. CDR3 DNA sequence: TGTGCCAGCAGAGTAGGTTCTAGCCCGTTCTTC. V is TRBV7-9 and J is TRBJ2-1; a possible D gene is TRBD2 (5 bases). Trimming removed 6 bases from V and 15 bases from J, with 15 bases in between. The CDR3 runs 11 residues. The germline CDR1 and CDR2 sequences are SEHNR and FQNEAQ (reference sequence).

Note on this clone: The sample contains more than one DNA sequence encoding this CDR3. This chain connects TRBV5-1 to TRBJ2-5, with D unclear. The CDR3 runs 11 residues. The V end was cut by 1 base, the J end by 5 bases, with 3 bases between. Germline CDR1 and CDR2: SGHRS and YFSETQ. CDR3 protein: CASSLQETQYF. The CDR3, as DNA: TGCGCCAGCAGCTTGCAGGAGACCCAGTACTTC.

CDR3 DNA: TGTGCCAGCAGCCAGACAGGGGGCGATCAGCCCCAGCATTTT. This sequence encodes CASSQTGGDQPQHF. The chain is built from TRBV7-2 and TRBJ1-5; 10 nucleotides line up with TRBD1. The germline V gene has CDR1 SGHTA and CDR2 FQGNSA. V was pared by 5 bases and J by 5 bases, with 3 bases of the junction left unmatched. This CDR3 is built from 14 residues. Full variable domain (remainder filled in from reference TRBV7-2 and TRBJ1-5): GAGVSQSPSNKVTEKGKDVELRCDPISGHTALYWYRQSLGQGLEFLIYFQGNSAPDKSGLPSDRFSAERTGGSVSTLTIQRTQQEDSAVYLCASSQTGGDQPQHFGDGTRLSIL.

In its sample, this clone was seen once. V is TRBV23-1 and J is TRBJ1-6; 8 bases line up with TRBD1. TRBV23-1 is reported as an ORF; its role is uncertain. Trimming at V came to 2 bases and at J to 9 bases, leaving 9 bases not matched to a gene. CDR3 length equals 16 residues. CDR3 sequence (DNA): TGCGCCAGCAGTCAACGCCGCGACAGGGGACGTTCACCCCTCCACTTT. Translated: CASSQRRDRGRSPLHF.

This chain connects TRBV19 to TRBJ1-2; D is undetermined. CDR1 LNHDA and CDR2 SQIVND come from the germline V gene (reference sequence). CDR3 length: 13 amino acids. V was trimmed by 7 bases and J by 8 bases, leaving 17 bases between them. The CDR3: CASTHYPDLGYTF. The DNA for the CDR3 is TGTGCCAGTACCCACTATCCGGACTTGGGCTACACCTTC.

The V call is TRBV5-4, the J call TRBJ1-1; a possible D gene is TRBD1 (5 bases). CDR1 and CDR2 (germline): SGHNT, YYREEE (reference sequence). The V end was cut by 5 bases, the J end by 4 bases, with 9 bases between. The CDR3 is 12 residues long. Here the CDR3 reads CASRQVLTEAFF. In nucleotides, the CDR3 is TGTGCCAGCAGACAGGTACTCACTGAAGCTTTCTTT.

The chain carries TRBV29-1 and TRBJ1-6; 7 nucleotides line up with TRBD1. CDR1 and CDR2 (germline): SQVTM, ANQGSEA. J gave up 9 bases and V 6 bases, and 8 bases lay outside the gene matches. The CDR3 has 13 residues. CDR3 region: CSVRTGMSSPLHF. The CDR3 region has the DNA TGCAGCGTGAGGACAGGTATGAGTTCACCCCTCCACTTT. Together with reference TRBV29-1 and TRBJ1-6, the CDR3 gives the full variable domain: SAVISQKPSRDICQRGTSLTIQCQVDSQVTMMFWYRQQPGQSLTLIATANQGSEATYESGFVIDKFPISRPNLTFSTLTVSNMSPEDSSIYLCSVRTGMSSPLHFGNGTRLTVT.

The chain recombines TRBV7-9 with TRBJ1-6; perhaps TRBD1 as D (5 bases). This CDR3 has 15 amino acids. V gave up 5 bases and J gave up 7 bases, with 15 bases separating them. Per the germline V gene, CDR1 is SEHNR and CDR2 is FQNEAQ (reference sequence). CDR3 in DNA: TGTGCCAGCAGCACAATGAGGGGACCCAATTCACCCCTCCACTTT. It yields the protein CASSTMRGPNSPLHF.

This chain connects TRBV7-8 to TRBJ2-5; 9 nucleotides agree with TRBD2. The CDR3 contains 17 residues. With 4 bases clipped from V and 1 base from J, the junction kept 10 bases outside the gene matches. Germline CDR1 SGHVS, CDR2 FQNEAQ. The chain's CDR3 is CASSWINGLATQETQYF. CDR3 DNA sequence: TGTGCCAGCAGCTGGATCAACGGACTAGCGACCCAAGAGACCCAGTACTTC.

The chain uses TRBV4-3 and TRBJ1-5; maybe TRBD1 (5 bases). V shed 5 bases and J shed 1 base, with 18 bases lying between them. The CDR3 contains 17 residues. The V gene's germline CDR1 is LGHNA and CDR2 YSLEER. CDR3 region: CASSLGWGGESNQPQHF. The CDR3 nucleotides read TGCGCCAGCAGCTTGGGGTGGGGAGGGGAGAGCAATCAGCCCCAGCATTTT.

In nucleotides, the CDR3 is TGTGCCAGCAGGCGACAGGGGACGGAGCCCCAGCATTTT. It is translated as CASRRQGTEPQHF. The chain combines TRBV6-1 with TRBJ1-5; 8 bases align to TRBD1. CDR3 size: 13 residues. Per the germline V gene, CDR1 is MNHNS and CDR2 is SASEGT. Trimming took 6 bases from V and 8 from J; bases not matched to a gene: 6.

The rearrangement uses TRBV18 and TRBJ1-5; a weak D match, TRBD1 (6 bases). The CDR3 contains 16 residues. The germline V gene has CDR1 KGHSH and CDR2 LQKENI. Trimming shortened V by 3 bases and J by 0 bases, and 12 bases separated the two germline ends. The CDR3 protein is CASSPGTPDSNQPQHF. DNA of the CDR3: TGTGCCAGCTCACCGGGGACACCAGATAGCAATCAGCCCCAGCATTTT. The full variable domain, with the rest looked up from reference TRBV18 and TRBJ1-5, is NAGVMQNPRHLVRRRGQEARLRCSPMKGHSHVYWYRQLPEEGLKFMVYLQKENIIDESGMPKERFSAEFPKEGPSILRIQQVVRGDSAAYFCASSPGTPDSNQPQHFGDGTRLSIL.

The chain uses TRBV5-6 and TRBJ1-4, with 8 bases that match TRBD1. The V and J ends lost 4 bases and 8 bases, in that order; junction bases with no gene match: 4. CDR1 is SGHDT, CDR2 YYEEEE, per germline. This CDR3 has 13 amino acids. The CDR3 loop reads CASSPTGAEKLFF. The CDR3, as DNA: TGTGCCAGCAGCCCGACAGGGGCGGAAAAACTGTTTTTT.

This clone appeared once. This chain links TRBV10-2 with TRBJ2-7; 7 bases align to TRBD2. CDR1 WSHSY and CDR2 SAAADI come from the germline V gene. This CDR3 has 16 amino acids. The junction had 13 bases not matched to a gene; V was cut back by 3 bases and J by 5 bases. The CDR3 region is CASSEWAGVGAHEQYF. The CDR3 DNA sequence: TGCGCCAGCAGTGAATGGGCGGGGGTGGGAGCCCACGAGCAGTACTTC.

The chain joins TRBV7-9 to TRBJ1-2, with D maybe TRBD1 (6 bases). This CDR3 is built from 13 residues. Trimming shortened V by 7 bases and J by 8 bases, and 17 bases separated the two germline ends. Germline-derived CDR1 and CDR2 are SEHNR and FQNEAQ (reference sequence). CDR3 DNA sequence: TGTGCCAGCACCTTGGGGGCCGCAGAGGGCTACACCTTC. This gives the protein CASTLGAAEGYTF.